This TCR beta chain was recorded in a study of blood T cell repertoires in COVID-19. Study background: Samples came from the United States, Italy and Spain, spanning acute and convalescent COVID-19.

Trimming stripped 2 bases from V and 2 bases from J, with 14 bases between. Germline V gene lookup returns CDR1 SGHTA and CDR2 FQGNSA. The CDR3 runs to 16 residues. Seattle's cohort entered during active infection and was followed longitudinally. How the authors handled the data: Estimates of nucleated cell counts were drawn from the amplification of reference gene primers. The repertoire was sequenced with immunoSEQ multiplex PCR; TCRdb's copy has only in-frame clones and lacks some. That table is the source of V, J and clone size, and D and trimming were worked out from the DNA. The sample includes about 350,000 clones, 87% seen only once; the top ten take around 6%.

The sample was peripheral blood. The rearrangement joins TRBV7-2 to TRBJ2-3; maybe TRBD2 (5 bases). The TCR sequence derives from a woman between 50 and 59 years old with COVID-19, enrolled during active disease. CDR3 nucleotides: TGTGCCAGCAGCTTACAGGCGCGGGCCCTCACAGATACGCAGTATTTT. Translated: CASSLQARALTDTQYF.